This T cell receptor beta chain was found in a study of a mutant IDH1 vaccine in newly diagnosed glioma. Regarding the study as a whole: In about 93% of patients, immune responses induced by the vaccine occurred. Seemingly, pseudoprogression had no relation to changes in the top peripheral T cell clonotypes.

The CDR3 totals 15 residues. Germline V gives CDR1 MRHNA, CDR2 SNTAGT. Trimming removed 6 bases from V and 7 bases from J; junction bases left unmatched: 7. Clones were sequenced by immunoSEQ multiplex PCR, and TCRdb holds only the in-frame ones, with some missing. The table includes 30,000 or so clones, about 92% detected once. The time point here: week 47, end of study. Topical imiquimod accompanied each vaccine dose, which consisted of 300 ug of mutant IDH1 20-mer peptide. Of note for this clone: As yet, its antigen is unknown.

The chain couples TRBV6-4 to TRBJ1-6; 9 bases are a match to TRBD1. Material: PBMCs, obtained from a glioma patient whose treatment included an IDH1 peptide vaccine. This TCR was sampled from a middle-aged man with glioma. The CDR3 DNA follows: TGTGCCAGCAGGCCGACGACAGGGGGGAATTCACCCCTCCACTTT. Its protein product is CASRPTTGGNSPLHF.